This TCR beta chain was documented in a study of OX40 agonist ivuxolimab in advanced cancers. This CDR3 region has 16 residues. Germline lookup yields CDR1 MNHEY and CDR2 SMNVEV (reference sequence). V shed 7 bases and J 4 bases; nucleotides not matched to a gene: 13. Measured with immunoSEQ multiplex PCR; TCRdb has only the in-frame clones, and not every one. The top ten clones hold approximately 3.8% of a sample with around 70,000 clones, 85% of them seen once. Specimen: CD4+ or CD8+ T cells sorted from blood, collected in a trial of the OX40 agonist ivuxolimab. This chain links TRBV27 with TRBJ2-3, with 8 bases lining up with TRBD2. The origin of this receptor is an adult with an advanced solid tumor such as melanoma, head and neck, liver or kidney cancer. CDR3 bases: TGTGCCAGCAAGAGGATAACGGGGGGGTTTGCAGATACGCAGTATTTT. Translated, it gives CASKRITGGFADTQYF.